The source of this T cell receptor beta chain is a study of memory CD4+ T cells and cytomegalovirus serostatus (dated by TCRdb to about 2019). At the level of the whole study: The cohort comprised around 35 healthy Belgian adults, 9 CMV seropositive and around 25 CMV seronegative. The study sequenced CD4+ memory TCRbeta repertoires of a Belgian cohort with known cytomegalovirus serostatus to replicate a published TCR-based CMV serostatus classifier. Overall study results and their limits: Only CD4+CD45RO+ memory cells were sequenced, unlike the original study, which covered naive and memory CD4+ and CD8+ populations. The results were read as suggesting that the CMV-associated TCR signature is, for the most part, present in the CD4+ memory repertoire. The original-framework classifier achieved a median bootstrapped AUC of about 0.94 with a 95% CI of 0.76-1.00 on the Belgian cohort. Among the 150 to 200 previously reported CMV-associated TCRbeta sequences, 67 showed up in the CD4+ memory repertoires, with each one found in between one and five individuals. For predicting CMV serostatus, the median bootstrapped AUC was approximately 0.95 using the original framework and approximately 0.9 using a US-trained random forest.

Details on this clone: The target of this receptor is not known. Qualities for individual bases were not recorded, and no much larger clone is one base off.

A FACSAria II was used to sort memory CD4+ T cells, defined as single viable CD3+CD4+CD8-CD45RO+ cells. CMV serostatus was determined with a Roche Elecsys assay detecting serum IgG against CMV pp150, pp28, p38 and p52. Following thawing, total CD4+ T cells were enriched through positive selection using CD4 magnetic microbeads. Samples originated from another study that specifically interrogated the CD4+ T cell memory repertoire. Following standard operating procedures, peripheral blood mononuclear cells were isolated and cryopreserved, while serum was kept at -80 degrees C. The staining relied on CD3-PerCP (BW264/56), CD4-APC (RPA-T4), CD45RO-PE (UCHT1) and CD8-Pacific Orange (3B5) antibodies, and Sytox blue was used to exclude non-viable cells. CDR1 and CDR2 (GTSNPN, SVGIG) derive from the germline V gene (reference sequence). The CDR3 holds 15 amino acids from the cysteine to the phenylalanine. Only the CDR3 part of the read is kept: 45 bases, read in frame from the first base. Trimming takes 0 bases off V and 6 bases off J; junction bases not matched to a gene: 3.

The Quick-DNA Microprep Kit was used to extract genomic DNA from the sorted cells. Amplification of TCRbeta DNA was done with the immunoSEQ hsTCRbeta kit, following the protocol from the manufacturer. An Illumina MiSeq instrument was used to sequence the TCRbeta libraries. In the paper's pipeline: Once out-of-frame sequences had been removed, 2,204,828 distinct TCRbeta sequences were left, which works out to an average of about 66,813 per individual. Each individual was scored by the count of fewer than 200 previously reported CMV-associated TCRbeta sequences and the total productive distinct TCRbeta count. A beta-binomial model was reimplemented in Python, and scikit-learn random forests with default parameters were trained on data from the US cohort. Classifier performance on the Belgian cohort was summarized as median AUC with percentile confidence intervals calculated over 10,000 bootstrap iterations. Here the immuneACCESS table is served through TCRdb, limited to in-frame sequences with V and J called. Missing clones are a known gap in these copies; in checked studies unresolved V genes cover under half, and the rest lacks a known reason. V, J and clone size were drawn from that table, and D and trimming were deduced from the DNA. The sample profile shows 50,000 to 70,000 clones; roughly 80% of them were found once. The leading ten clones occupy approximately 0.82% of the sample.

This receptor was obtained from an adult in good health and CMV-seronegative. Sequencing input: memory CD4+ T cells from blood. The V gene is TRBV30 and the J gene is TRBJ2-2, with 11 central nucleotides matching TRBD1. The CDR3 amino acid sequence is: CAWSVGTGGPGELFF. The DNA sequence is TGTGCCTGGAGTGTAGGGACAGGGGGTCCCGGGGAGCTGTTTTTT.